The 12 T cell receptor beta chains given below trace back to one sample, sequenced in a study of OX40 agonist ivuxolimab in advanced cancers. To prepare the library, the immunoSEQ multiplex PCR assay was applied. Imported from immuneACCESS, the table was reduced by TCRdb to in-frame sequences with V and J called. These copies leave out some clones; in studies compared against another copy, an unresolved V gene accounts for under half, and the cause of the remainder is not known. This sample holds about 86,000 clones; about 83% were observed only once. Roughly 1.5% of the sample is taken by the ten largest. The sequencing used CD4+ or CD8+ T cells sorted from blood, collected in a trial of the OX40 agonist ivuxolimab. These receptors were collected from an adult with an advanced solid tumor such as melanoma, head and neck, liver or kidney cancer.

The rearrangement links TRBV5-4 to TRBJ1-4, with a possible D match to TRBD1 (5 bases). Trimming took 2 bases from V and 8 from J, leaving 7 bases between them. CDR1 is SGHNT, CDR2 YYREEE, per germline (reference sequence). The CDR3 sequence is 12 residues long. This CDR3 is CASSFWGEKLFF. As DNA, the CDR3 is TGTGCCAGCAGCTTCTGGGGCGAAAAACTGTTTTTT. Together with reference TRBV5-4 and TRBJ1-4, the CDR3 gives the full variable domain: ETGVTQSPTHLIKTRGQQVTLRCSSQSGHNTVSWYQQALGQGPQFIFQYYREEENGRGNFPPRFSGLQFPNYSSELNVNALELDDSALYLCASSFWGEKLFFGSGTQLSVL.

The chain links TRBV7-2 to TRBJ2-3, with D possibly TRBD1 on 5 matching bases. V lost 1 base, J lost 1 base, and 9 bases lay in between. Germline V gene lookup returns CDR1 SGHTA and CDR2 FQGNSA. The CDR3 spans 15 residues. The CDR3 is CASSLDRTGTDTQYF. In DNA form, the CDR3 reads TGTGCCAGCAGCTTAGACAGGACCGGCACAGATACGCAGTATTTT.

The chain has TRBV19 and TRBJ1-4; D is perhaps TRBD1 (6 bases). This CDR3 contains 16 residues. CDR1 and CDR2 (germline): LNHDA, SQIVND (reference sequence). V was trimmed by 4 bases and J by 0 bases, leaving 12 bases between them. The chain's CDR3 is CASSKPKGATNEKLFF. CDR3 coding DNA: TGTGCCAGTAGTAAGCCGAAGGGGGCAACTAATGAAAAACTGTTTTTT.

Points on this clone: At one of its ends the junction is not consistent with the germline gene, which may arise from a read error. J is TRBJ2-1 and V is TRBV6-5, with no clear D. The CDR3 has 15 amino acids. Germline-derived CDR1 and CDR2 are MNHEY and SVGAGI. This chain's CDR3 is CASSHSSGFGDEQFF. The CDR3 coding sequence is TGTGCCAGCAGTCACTCTTCGGGTTTTGGGGATGAGCAGTTCTTC.

The chain combines TRBV5-1 with TRBJ2-3; D may be TRBD2 (6 bases). Trimming cost V 4 bases and J 2 bases, with 11 bases left between them. Per germline, CDR1 SGHRS and CDR2 YFSETQ. The CDR3 is made up of 14 amino acids. Here the CDR3 reads CASSLASATDTQYF. CDR3 nucleotide sequence: TGCGCCAGCAGCCTCGCTAGCGCCACAGATACGCAGTATTTT.

This chain's CDR3 is CASSPAGRFNEQFF. The CDR3 nucleotides read TGCGCCAGCAGCCCCGCGGGACGCTTCAATGAGCAGTTCTTC. The chain combines TRBV5-1 with TRBJ2-1; the D gene is possibly TRBD2 (6 bases). Trimming stripped 4 bases from V and 6 bases from J, with 14 bases between. The germline CDR1 and CDR2 sequences are SGHRS and YFSETQ. This CDR3 is 14 amino acids long.

The gene calls are TRBV29-1 and TRBJ1-4; 8 nucleotides align to TRBD1. The germline CDR1 and CDR2 sequences are SQVTM and ANQGSEA. V shed 6 bases, J shed 3 bases, and the junction held 6 bases outside the gene matches. This CDR3 has 14 amino acids. DNA for the CDR3: TGCAGCGTGGCCCAGACAGGGGCTAATGAAAAACTGTTTTTT. Its protein is CSVAQTGANEKLFF.

The sample holds a few counts of this clone. The gene calls are TRBV28 and TRBJ2-1; D ambiguous. V gave up 6 bases and J gave up 0 bases, with 12 bases separating them. Germline V gene data show CDR1 as MDHEN and CDR2 as SYDVKM. The CDR3 runs 15 residues. CDR3 amino acids: CASRSSTSSYNEQFF. Written as DNA, the CDR3 is TGTGCCAGCAGATCCTCTACGAGCTCCTACAATGAGCAGTTCTTC.

The gene calls are TRBV5-4 and TRBJ1-1; 8 bases fit TRBD1. Germline lookup yields CDR1 SGHNT and CDR2 YYREEE (reference sequence). The CDR3 spans 15 residues. The V and J ends lost 0 bases and 5 bases, in that order; junction bases with no gene match: 6. CDR3 loop: CASSLGTGRLTEAFF. As DNA, the CDR3 is TGTGCCAGCAGCTTGGGGACAGGGCGGTTGACTGAAGCTTTCTTT.

The rearrangement links TRBV7-2 to TRBJ2-2; D tentatively fits TRBD1 or TRBD2 (5 bases each). Germline V lookup: CDR1 SGHTA, CDR2 FQGNSA. The CDR3 length is 16 residues. V was cut by 5 bases and J by 6 bases, with 19 bases left in between. CDR3 sequence reads: CASSQSGTGAAGELFF. For the CDR3, the DNA is TGTGCCAGCAGCCAGTCCGGGACCGGGGCCGCCGGGGAGCTGTTTTTT.

V gene TRBV7-2 combines with J gene TRBJ2-7; D is uncertain. CDR3 length: 14 amino acids. Germline V gene data show CDR1 as SGHTA and CDR2 as FQGNSA. Trimming took 5 bases from V and 0 from J, leaving 11 bases between them. The CDR3 protein is CASSRQANSYEQYF. The CDR3 region has the DNA TGTGCCAGCAGCCGTCAGGCCAACTCCTACGAGCAGTACTTC.

The chain has TRBV6-5 and TRBJ2-1; tentatively, D is TRBD2 (6 bases). This CDR3 region has 13 residues. With 7 bases removed from V and 3 bases from J, the gap between germline ends came to 10 bases. Germline V lookup: CDR1 MNHEY, CDR2 SVGAGI. The CDR3 sequence: CASTGDNYNEQFF. CDR3 coding DNA: TGTGCCAGCACGGGGGATAACTACAATGAGCAGTTCTTC.